The sequence of this TCR beta chain was determined in a study of shared clonotypes between healthy human individuals. The CDR3 has 14 amino acids. Repertoires were generated with immunoSEQ multiplex PCR, while TCRdb's copy carries only in-frame clones and drops some. This sample has about 380,000 clones; around 96% occur once, and the top ten carry approximately 0.32%. Overall study findings and caveats: Sequencing of the sorted subsets was shown by rarefaction to be incomplete despite large depth.

As for this clone: Its antigen is not known.

The rearrangement joins TRBV21-1 to TRBJ2-7; the table's D call of TRBD1 was not tested on the DNA. TRBV21-1 is a pseudogene locus. The sequencing input was memory CD8+ T cells sorted from blood. Documented subset: CD45RO+ cells pooled with CCR7-negative TemRA cells. This receptor was identified in a man aged 30-40 years in good health. The CDR3 spells CASILRGRSYEQYF. The CDR3 DNA reads as TGTGCCAGCATATTGAGGGGGCGCTCCTACGAGCAGTACTTC.